This T cell receptor (beta chain) was recovered during a study of CD8 T cells in Susac syndrome. The table lists this clonotype with a count of one. No antigen is known for it. Germline V CDR1 and CDR2: LNHNV, YYDKDF (reference sequence). Deletions cut 1 base from V and 3 bases from J, with 7 bases between. The CDR3 extends over 14 amino acids. RNA amounts of roughly 0.45 to 1 ug underwent reverse transcription with random hexamers. Amplification of TCR beta CDR3 used immunoSEQ multiplex PCR across 54 Vbeta and 13 Jbeta. One entry per CDR3 protein, called by TCRdb with MiXCR from the immunoSEQ multiplex PCR reads. The profile covers approximately 80,000 distinct CDR3 sequences, with 94% appearing a single time and 0.52% taken by the ten largest. Broader study findings: It was acknowledged in the study that its TCR sequencing and HLA analysis involved a relatively small number of individuals.

CD8+ and CD4+ blood T cells underwent TCR beta sequencing. The sequenced sample was CD8+ T cells from PBMCs. The clonotype was recovered from a human donor with Susac syndrome. This rearrangement joins TRBV15 to TRBJ2-4; perhaps TRBD1 as D (5 bases). This CDR3 reads CATSRADSKNIQYF. The CDR3 DNA reads TGTGCCACCAGCAGAGCCGACAGCAAAAACATTCAGTACTTC. Full variable domain (outside the CDR3, taken from reference TRBV15 and TRBJ2-4): DAMVIQNPRYQVTQFGKPVTLSCSQTLNHNVMYWYQQKSSQAPKLLFHYYDKDFNNEADTPDNFQSRRPNTSFCFLDIRSPGLGDTAMYLCATSRADSKNIQYFGAGTRLSVL.